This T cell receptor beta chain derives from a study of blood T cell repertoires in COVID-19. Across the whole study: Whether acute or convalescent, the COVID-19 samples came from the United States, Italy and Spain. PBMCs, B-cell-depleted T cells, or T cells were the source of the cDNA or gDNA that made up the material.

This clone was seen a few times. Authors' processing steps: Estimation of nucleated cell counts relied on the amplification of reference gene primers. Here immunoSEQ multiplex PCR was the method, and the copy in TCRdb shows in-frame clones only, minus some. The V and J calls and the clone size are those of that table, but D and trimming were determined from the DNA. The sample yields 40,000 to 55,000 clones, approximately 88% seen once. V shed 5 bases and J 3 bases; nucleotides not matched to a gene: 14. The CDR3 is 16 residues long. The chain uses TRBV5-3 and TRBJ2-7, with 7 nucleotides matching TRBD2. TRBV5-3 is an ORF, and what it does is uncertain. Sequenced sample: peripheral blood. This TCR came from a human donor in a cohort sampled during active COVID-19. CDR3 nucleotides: TGTGCCAGAAGTCTAATACTAAGCGGGGTAGTCTACGAGCAGTACTTC. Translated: CARSLILSGVVYEQYF.